The next 8 T cell receptor beta chains were all read from a single sample in a study of cytomegalovirus exposure and HLA in healthy donors (dated by TCRdb to the late 2010s). Receptors were amplified or captured by the immunoSEQ multiplex PCR assay. Imported from immuneACCESS, the table was reduced by TCRdb to in-frame sequences with V and J called. These copies leave out some clones; in studies compared against another copy, an unresolved V gene accounts for under half, and the cause of the remainder is not known. Present in this sample are 50,000 to 65,000 clones, 90% to 96% of which were seen just once. More than 0.95% of the sample comes from the top ten. The specimen sequenced was PBMCs. The receptor set was obtained from a woman under 30 in good health and CMV-seronegative.

This clone was found once. This chain joins TRBV15 and TRBJ2-2; 10 nucleotides line up with TRBD2. This CDR3 region has 17 residues. After removal of 3 bases from V and 4 bases from J, the junction contained 8 bases not matched to a gene. From germline, CDR1 is LNHNV and CDR2 YYDKDF (reference sequence). The CDR3 protein is CATSSLLAGRGTGELFF. For the CDR3, the DNA is TGTGCCACCAGCAGCTTACTAGCGGGGCGGGGCACCGGGGAGCTGTTTTTT.

The chain joins TRBV28 to TRBJ1-2; 7 bases map to TRBD1. CDR3 size: 13 residues. The germline gives CDR1 MDHEN, CDR2 SYDVKM. Trimming took 9 bases from V and 0 from J; bases not matched to a gene: 4. The chain's CDR3 is CASRQGANYGYTF. In nucleotides, the CDR3 is TGTGCCAGTAGACAGGGCGCTAACTATGGCTACACCTTC.

J is TRBJ2-3 and V is TRBV27; D is unclear. V lost 5 bases, J lost 0 bases, and 9 bases lay in between. Germline CDR1 reads MNHEY; CDR2 reads SMNVEV (reference sequence). This CDR3 is built from 14 residues. In nucleotides, the CDR3 is TGTGCCAGCAGTCCGAGGCCTAGCACAGATACGCAGTATTTT. Its translation is CASSPRPSTDTQYF.

The chain links TRBV27 to TRBJ2-1; 10 nucleotides agree with TRBD2. The CDR3 has 15 residues. From germline, CDR1 is MNHEY and CDR2 SMNVEV (reference sequence). The V gene end was trimmed by 5 bases and the J gene end by 9 bases; junction bases not matched to a gene: 10. Here the CDR3 reads CASSPRLAGGAEQFF. CDR3 nucleotides: TGTGCCAGCAGTCCGAGACTAGCGGGTGGGGCTGAGCAGTTCTTC.

The chain couples TRBV7-8 to TRBJ2-2, with D perhaps TRBD2 (6 bases). From germline, CDR1 is SGHVS and CDR2 FQNEAQ. The V and J ends lost 5 bases and 4 bases respectively, with 14 bases between them. CDR3 size: 15 residues. This CDR3 is CASSEYGGSTGELFF. Here the CDR3 DNA reads TGTGCCAGCAGCGAATATGGGGGGAGCACCGGGGAGCTGTTTTTT.

V usage is TRBV30 and J usage is TRBJ2-7, with 8 bases aligning to TRBD2. Germline loops: CDR1 GTSNPN, CDR2 SVGIG (reference sequence). The CDR3 runs 14 residues. V gave up 0 bases and J gave up 7 bases; unmatched junction bases: 8. The CDR3 sequence is CAWSVRARGGEQYF. Here the CDR3 DNA reads TGTGCCTGGAGTGTAAGGGCCCGGGGGGGGGAGCAGTACTTC.

The genes are TRBV4-3 and TRBJ2-1; weak D call: TRBD2 (5 bases). The ends were cut back, 4 bases at V and 8 bases at J, with 12 bases in the middle. This CDR3 spans 13 amino acids. The germline V gene has CDR1 LGHNA and CDR2 YSLEER. CDR3: CASSPRRGDEQFF. The CDR3 bases are TGCGCCAGCAGCCCCCGCCGGGGTGATGAGCAGTTCTTC.

V gene TRBV4-3 combines with J gene TRBJ1-2; D is possibly TRBD1 (5 bases). CDR1 and CDR2 from the germline V gene are LGHNA and YSLEER. CDR3 size: 14 residues. V dropped 3 bases and J dropped 10 bases, with 18 bases sitting between them. The CDR3 protein is CASSQRSGETFYTF. The CDR3 bases are TGCGCCAGCAGCCAGCGATCGGGGGAAACCTTCTACACCTTC.